This is a list of T cell receptor beta chains from one sample in a study of T cell repertoires in cytomegalovirus infection. TCRdb analysed the reads with MiXCR anew, one entry per CDR3 protein. The sample has 160,000 or so distinct CDR3 sequences; about 20% are singletons. Sequencing used PBMCs. The receptors come from a human donor in good health (CMV status not recorded). Some clones in this sample may be carry-over from other donors' samples. Each CDR3 is given with its conserved first and last residue. A D gene is named only where the DNA matches it firmly. Clone sizes are given selectively: once, few, many, or a class where the clone is expanded.

many,TRBJ2-5,NA,TRBV7-2,TGTGCCAGCAGCTCGGGAGTCGGGGAGACCCAGTACTTC,CASSSGVGETQYF
few,TRBJ2-2,NA,TRBV28,TGTGCCAGCAGTTTTTTTGGGGGCGGCACCGGGGAGCTGTTTTTT,CASSFFGGGTGELFF
NA,TRBJ2-1,NA,TRBV5-1,TGCGCCAGCAGCTTGAGGCGGCCCTCCTACAATGAGCAGTTCTTC,CASSLRRPSYNEQFF
NA,TRBJ2-5,NA,TRBV7-6,TGTGCCAGCAGCCCATCATCCGGGCTTCAGGGGCGCCAGTACTTC,CASSPSSGLQGRQYF
NA,TRBJ1-5,TRBD1,TRBV6-6,TGTGCCAGCAGGCAGGGGACAGATCAGCCCCAGCATTTT,CASRQGTDQPQHF
many,TRBJ2-5,NA,TRBV7-9,TGTGCCAGCAGCTTTGCCGAGCAAACAGGGTTTCGAGAGACCCAGTACTTC,CASSFAEQTGFRETQYF
few,TRBJ1-5,NA,TRBV20-1,TGCAGTGCTAGGGAAGGGGAGGGCAATCAGCCCCAGCATTTT,CSAREGEGNQPQHF
NA,TRBJ2-5,TRBD1,TRBV7-8,TGTGCCAGCAGCTTCCCGGGACAGGGGGCCGGGACCCAGTACTTC,CASSFPGQGAGTQYF
NA,TRBJ2-2,NA,TRBV29-1,TGCAGCGTTGGTACGGGGGTTGACACCGGGGAGCTGTTTTTT,CSVGTGVDTGELFF
many,TRBJ2-3,TRBD1,TRBV7-9,TGTGCCAGCAGCCCGGGACAGGTCACAGATACGCAGTATTTT,CASSPGQVTDTQYF
few,TRBJ2-1,NA,TRBV4-1,TGCGCCAGCAGCCAAGACCAGGACAATGAGCAGTTCTTC,CASSQDQDNEQFF
NA,TRBJ2-1,NA,TRBV2,TGTGCCAGCAGTGCTACTACTTTGGGGGGTGAGCAGTTCTTC,CASSATTLGGEQFF
NA,TRBJ2-7,TRBD2,TRBV20-1,TGCAGTGCTAGAACGGCGGGAGCGTCCTACGAGCAGTACTTC,CSARTAGASYEQYF
NA,TRBJ1-1,TRBD1,TRBV12-3/TRBV12-4,TGTGCCAGCAGTTTTTGGGACAGGGGTAGTGCTGAAGCTTTCTTT,CASSFWDRGSAEAFF
NA,TRBJ2-3,NA,TRBV7-8,TGTGCCAGCTCCCCTTCTGAGGGGAGCACAGATACGCAGTATTTT,CASSPSEGSTDTQYF
NA,TRBJ1-1,NA,TRBV13,TGTGCCAGCAGCTTAGAGACCCCGGGGCCCATGAACACTGAAGCTTTCTTT,CASSLETPGPMNTEAFF
NA,TRBJ2-1,NA,TRBV5-1,TGCGCCAGCGCTCGAGGGGGAACCTACAATGAGCAGTTCTTC,CASARGGTYNEQFF
NA,TRBJ1-1,TRBD1,TRBV24-1,TGTGCCACCAGTGATCCCTCACTAACAGGGGATCCTGAAGCTTTCTTT,CATSDPSLTGDPEAFF
medium-sized,TRBJ1-3,NA,TRBV7-8,TGTGCCAGCAGCTTGACAGCCAGGGACACCATATATTTT,CASSLTARDTIYF
NA,TRBJ2-7,TRBD1,TRBV7-9,TGTGCCAGCAGCTCAAAAGGACAGGTGCGGGAGCAGTACTTC,CASSSKGQVREQYF
few,TRBJ2-1,NA,TRBV11-2,TGTGCCAGCAGCCCAATAGGGGCCAATGAGCAGTTCTTC,CASSPIGANEQFF
NA,TRBJ1-2,TRBD1,TRBV20-1,TGCAGTGCTAGACGACAGGGAAACTATGGCTACACCTTC,CSARRQGNYGYTF
many,TRBJ2-3,NA,TRBV19,TGTGCCAGTCAAAGGGAGCATACGCAGTATTTT,CASQREHTQYF
NA,TRBJ1-3,NA,TRBV15,TGTGCCACCAGCACCGGGACCCACTCTGGAAACACCATATATTTT,CATSTGTHSGNTIYF
few,TRBJ2-3,TRBD2,TRBV20-1,TGCAGTGCTAGCGGGAGGGGGGCCACAGATACGCAGTATTTT,CSASGRGATDTQYF
few,TRBJ2-5,TRBD1,TRBV6-6,TGTGCCAGCACCATCGACAGGGGGCGAGAGACCCAGTACTTC,CASTIDRGRETQYF
few,TRBJ1-1,TRBD1,TRBV20-1,TGCAGTGCTAGGTCTACAGGGGCTCGGGAAGATGAAGCTTTCTTT,CSARSTGAREDEAFF
many,TRBJ1-4,TRBD1,TRBV7-2,TGTGCCAGCAGCTCAGGGGCAGGGGGCTTCGTGGAACTGTTTTTT,CASSSGAGGFVELFF
few,TRBJ1-1,NA,TRBV5-1,TGCGCCAGCAGCTTGAGAGTTCAGGGCGGAATCACTGAAGCTTTCTTT,CASSLRVQGGITEAFF
many,TRBJ2-5,NA,TRBV28,TGTGCCAGCAAGTTTGGAGGAGAATTCGGGACCCAGTACTTC,CASKFGGEFGTQYF
NA,TRBJ2-7,TRBD1,TRBV24-1,TGTGCCACCAGAACCGGGACAGCTCCCTACGAGCAGTACTTC,CATRTGTAPYEQYF